This T cell receptor (beta chain) derives from a study of CD8 T cells in Susac syndrome. Germline V gene lookup returns CDR1 KGHSH and CDR2 LQKENI. There are 18 residues in the CDR3. Losses at the gene ends were 2 bases for V and 8 bases for J; bases not matched to a gene: 10. cDNA came from around 0.5 to 1 ug RNA primed by random hexamers. One entry per CDR3 protein results from TCRdb running MiXCR on the immunoSEQ multiplex PCR reads. The top ten hold around 0.093% of the sample, which has about 200,000 distinct CDR3 sequences, 95% seen once. Material: CD4+ T cells from PBMCs. The TCR comes from a human donor in good health. V gene TRBV18 combines with J gene TRBJ2-1, with 15 bases that match TRBD2. CDR3 amino acids: CASSPRVPGLAGGYEQFF. Here the CDR3 DNA reads TGTGCCAGCTCACCAAGGGTCCCGGGACTAGCGGGAGGCTATGAGCAGTTCTTC.